Following are 9 T cell receptor beta chains from one sample sequenced in a study of control samples from healthy donors and cancer patients. Profiling relied on immunoSEQ multiplex PCR, and the TCRdb table lists in-frame clones only, not all of them. The data show tens of thousands of clones, with 84% seen just once and approximately 38% held by the top ten. The source material was PBMCs. Receptor source: a man in his sixties or seventies with lung cancer.

This clone was recorded once. This chain uses TRBV24-1 with TRBJ2-1; possibly TRBD1 for D (5 bases). The V and J ends lost 4 bases and 9 bases respectively, with 15 bases between them. The CDR3 has 14 amino acids. Germline CDR1 KGHDR, CDR2 SFDVKD. The CDR3 DNA follows: TGTGCCACCAGTGACCTTGACACCCAGGGTGAGCAGTTCTTC. It is translated as CATSDLDTQGEQFF.

The chain has TRBV28 and TRBJ1-2, with D possibly being TRBD1 (6 bases). The germline V gene has CDR1 MDHEN and CDR2 SYDVKM. V was shortened by 6 bases and J by 4 bases, with 15 bases between the two germline ends. The CDR3 sequence is 14 residues long. The CDR3, as DNA: TGTGCCAGCAGGCCCTCGACAGGAGCCTATGGCTACACCTTC. Translation: CASRPSTGAYGYTF.

J is TRBJ1-1 and V is TRBV18; D may be TRBD1 (5 bases). The V gene's germline CDR1 is KGHSH and CDR2 LQKENI. CDR3 length: 15 residues. V lost 5 bases and J 1 base, leaving 14 bases between the germline ends. The DNA of the CDR3 is TGTGCCAGCTCATCACTACGACAGACGAACACTGAAGCTTTCTTT. Translated, it gives CASSSLRQTNTEAFF.

The chain recombines TRBV12-3 or TRBV12-4 with TRBJ2-1; no definite D call. V was trimmed by 5 bases and J by 7 bases, leaving 9 bases between them. This CDR3 is 12 amino acids long. DNA for the CDR3: TGTGCCAGCAGTCAGGTAGGGAATGAGCAGTTCTTC. This encodes CASSQVGNEQFF.

V usage is TRBV6-6 and J usage is TRBJ1-1; D is unclear. CDR3 length: 16 residues. V shed 0 bases and J shed 11 bases, with 22 bases lying between them. The germline V gene has CDR1 MNHNY and CDR2 SVGAGI (reference sequence). Written as DNA, the CDR3 is TGTGCCAGCAGTTACTCGAGACTCAGTGAACTGGTACGGGCTTTCTTT. Translating gives CASSYSRLSELVRAFF.

The rearrangement links TRBV6-2 or TRBV6-3 to TRBJ1-1; 8 bases line up with TRBD1. The CDR3 runs 16 residues. Looked up from germline, CDR1 is MNHEY and CDR2 is SVGEGT. V was pared by 7 bases and J by 0 bases, with 10 bases of the junction left unmatched. The CDR3 here is CASKYSGQGLNTEAFF. CDR3 bases: TGTGCCAGCAAATACTCTGGACAGGGCTTGAACACTGAAGCTTTCTTT.

The V and J genes are TRBV11-2 and TRBJ2-5; 12 nucleotides align to TRBD1. The CDR3 spans 17 residues. Germline lookup yields CDR1 SGHAT and CDR2 FQNNGV. Trimming cost V 5 bases and J 5 bases; bases outside gene matches: 12. DNA for the CDR3: TGTGCCAGCAGCCTAGGGGTCGGGACAGGGGGCCGGGAGACCCAGTACTTC. Protein: CASSLGVGTGGRETQYF.

This clone was recorded only once. The J gene is TRBJ1-2, the V gene TRBV28, with D possibly matching TRBD1 (5 bases). CDR1 is MDHEN, CDR2 SYDVKM, per germline. Trimming left V 4 bases short and J 3 bases short, with 12 bases between. CDR3 length equals 14 residues. Here the CDR3 DNA reads TGTGCCAGCAGTTCGGAGGGACTGGACTATGGCTACACCTTC. Its protein product is CASSSEGLDYGYTF.

This clone was recorded many times. The chain has TRBV11-2 and TRBJ1-2; weak D call: TRBD1 (5 bases). Deletions cut 0 bases from V and 4 bases from J, with 9 bases between. Germline V gene lookup returns CDR1 SGHAT and CDR2 FQNNGV. The CDR3 consists of 14 residues. The CDR3 coding sequence is TGTGCCAGCAGCTTAGATCAGACAGCCTATGGCTACACCTTC. Translated: CASSLDQTAYGYTF.